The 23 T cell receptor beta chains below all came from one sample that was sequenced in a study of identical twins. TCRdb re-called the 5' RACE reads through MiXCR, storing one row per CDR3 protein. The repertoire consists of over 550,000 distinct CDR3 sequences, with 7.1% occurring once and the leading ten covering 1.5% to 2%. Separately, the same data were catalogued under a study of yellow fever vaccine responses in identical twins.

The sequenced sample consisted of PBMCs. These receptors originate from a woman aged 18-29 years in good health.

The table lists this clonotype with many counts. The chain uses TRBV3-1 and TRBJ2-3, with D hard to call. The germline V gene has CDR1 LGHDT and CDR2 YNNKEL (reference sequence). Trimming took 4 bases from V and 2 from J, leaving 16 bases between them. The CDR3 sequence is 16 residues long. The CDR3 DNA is TGTGCCAGCAGCCCCAACGCTCGAGAGTACACAGATACGCAGTATTTT. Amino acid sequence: CASSPNAREYTDTQYF.

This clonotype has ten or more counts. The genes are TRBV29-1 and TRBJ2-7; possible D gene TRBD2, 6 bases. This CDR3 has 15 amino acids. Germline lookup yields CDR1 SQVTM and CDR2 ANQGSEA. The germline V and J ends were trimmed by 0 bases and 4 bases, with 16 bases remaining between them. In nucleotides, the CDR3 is TGCAGCGTTGAAGATCCGAAGGGAGGACTGTACGAGCAGTACTTC. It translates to CSVEDPKGGLYEQYF.

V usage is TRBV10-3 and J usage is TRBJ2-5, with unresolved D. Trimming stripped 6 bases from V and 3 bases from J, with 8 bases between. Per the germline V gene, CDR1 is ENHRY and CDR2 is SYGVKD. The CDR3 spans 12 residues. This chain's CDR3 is CAISHLEETQYF. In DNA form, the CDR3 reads TGTGCCATCAGCCACTTAGAAGAGACCCAGTACTTC.

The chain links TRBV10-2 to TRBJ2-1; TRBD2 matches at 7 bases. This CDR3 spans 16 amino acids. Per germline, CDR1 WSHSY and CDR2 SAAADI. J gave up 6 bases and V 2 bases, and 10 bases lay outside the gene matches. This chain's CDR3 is CASSEIGGDPPNEQFF. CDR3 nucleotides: TGCGCCAGCAGTGAGATTGGGGGGGATCCTCCCAATGAGCAGTTCTTC.

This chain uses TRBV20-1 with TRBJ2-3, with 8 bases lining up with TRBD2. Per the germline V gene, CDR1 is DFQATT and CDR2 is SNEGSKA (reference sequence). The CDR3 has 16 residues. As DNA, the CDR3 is TGCTGCGCTAGAGATCTCGGGGGGGGGCCTTGGGATACGCAGTATTTT. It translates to CCARDLGGGPWDTQYF.

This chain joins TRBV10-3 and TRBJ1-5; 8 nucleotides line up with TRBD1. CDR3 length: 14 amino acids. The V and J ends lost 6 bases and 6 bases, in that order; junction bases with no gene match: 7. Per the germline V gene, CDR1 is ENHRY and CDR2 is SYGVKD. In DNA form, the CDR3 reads TGTGCCATCAGCCTGGACAGGGTGGGTCAGCCCCAGCATTTT. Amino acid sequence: CAISLDRVGQPQHF.

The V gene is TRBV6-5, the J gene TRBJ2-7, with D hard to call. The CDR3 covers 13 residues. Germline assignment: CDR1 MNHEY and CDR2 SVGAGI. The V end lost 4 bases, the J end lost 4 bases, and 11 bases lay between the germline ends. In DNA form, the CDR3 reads TGTGCCAGCAGTTCCAATCGTCGGTACGAGCAGTACTTC. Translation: CASSSNRRYEQYF.

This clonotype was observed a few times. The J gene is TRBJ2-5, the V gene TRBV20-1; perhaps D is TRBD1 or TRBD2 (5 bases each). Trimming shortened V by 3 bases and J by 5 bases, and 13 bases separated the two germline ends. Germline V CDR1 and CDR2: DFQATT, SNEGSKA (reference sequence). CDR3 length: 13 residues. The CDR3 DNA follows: TGCAGTGCTAGGGGGGTGCCTTGGGAGACCCAGTACTTC. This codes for CSARGVPWETQYF.

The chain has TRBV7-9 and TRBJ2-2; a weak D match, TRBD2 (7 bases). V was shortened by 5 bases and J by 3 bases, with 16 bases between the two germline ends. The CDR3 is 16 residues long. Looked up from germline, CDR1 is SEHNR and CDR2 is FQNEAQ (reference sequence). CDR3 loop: CASSPRGGTYTGELFF. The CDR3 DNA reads TGTGCCAGCAGCCCGAGGGGGGGGACCTACACCGGGGAGCTGTTTTTT.

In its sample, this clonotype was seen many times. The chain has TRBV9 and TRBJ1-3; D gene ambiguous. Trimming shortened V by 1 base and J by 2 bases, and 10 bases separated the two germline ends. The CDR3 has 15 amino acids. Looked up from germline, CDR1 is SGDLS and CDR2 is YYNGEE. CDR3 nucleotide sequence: TGTGCCAGCAGCGTACCCCCACAGACTGGAAACACCATATATTTT. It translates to CASSVPPQTGNTIYF.

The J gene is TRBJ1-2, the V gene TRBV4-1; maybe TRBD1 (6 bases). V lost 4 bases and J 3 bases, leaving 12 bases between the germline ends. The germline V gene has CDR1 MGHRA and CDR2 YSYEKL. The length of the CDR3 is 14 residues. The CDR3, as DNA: TGCGCCAGCAGCCCGGCGGGGGCGGACTATGGCTACACCTTC. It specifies CASSPAGADYGYTF.

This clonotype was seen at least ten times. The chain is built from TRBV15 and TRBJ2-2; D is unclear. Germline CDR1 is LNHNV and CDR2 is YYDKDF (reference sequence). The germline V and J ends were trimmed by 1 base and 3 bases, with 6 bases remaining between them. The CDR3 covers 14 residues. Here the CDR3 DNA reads TGTGCCACCAGCAGAGCCGGCGACACCGGGGAGCTGTTTTTT. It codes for CATSRAGDTGELFF. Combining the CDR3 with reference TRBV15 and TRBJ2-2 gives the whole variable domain DAMVIQNPRYQVTQFGKPVTLSCSQTLNHNVMYWYQQKSSQAPKLLFHYYDKDFNNEADTPDNFQSRRPNTSFCFLDIRSPGLGDTAMYLCATSRAGDTGELFFGEGSRLTVL.

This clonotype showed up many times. CDR3 sequence: CAGSRGGAYNEQFF. CDR3 in DNA: TGTGCCGGAAGTCGGGGGGGGGCCTACAATGAGCAGTTCTTC. The genes are TRBV18 and TRBJ2-1; TRBD2 agrees at 8 bases. The germline V gene has CDR1 KGHSH and CDR2 LQKENI. This CDR3 is 14 amino acids long. J gave up 2 bases and V 11 bases, and 8 bases lay outside the gene matches.

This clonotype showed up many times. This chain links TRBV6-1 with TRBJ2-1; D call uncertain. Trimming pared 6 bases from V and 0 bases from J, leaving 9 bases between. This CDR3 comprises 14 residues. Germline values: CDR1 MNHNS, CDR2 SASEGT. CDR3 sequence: CASSQISSYNEQFF. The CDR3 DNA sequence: TGTGCCAGCAGCCAGATAAGCTCCTACAATGAGCAGTTCTTC.

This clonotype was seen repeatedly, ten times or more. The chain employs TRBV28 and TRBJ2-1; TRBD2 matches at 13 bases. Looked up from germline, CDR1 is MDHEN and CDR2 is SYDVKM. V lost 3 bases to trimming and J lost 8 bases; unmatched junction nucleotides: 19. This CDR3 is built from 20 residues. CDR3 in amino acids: CASSFFTKKGLAGAGDEQFF. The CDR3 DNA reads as TGTGCCAGCAGTTTTTTCACCAAAAAAGGACTAGCGGGAGCAGGCGATGAGCAGTTCTTC.

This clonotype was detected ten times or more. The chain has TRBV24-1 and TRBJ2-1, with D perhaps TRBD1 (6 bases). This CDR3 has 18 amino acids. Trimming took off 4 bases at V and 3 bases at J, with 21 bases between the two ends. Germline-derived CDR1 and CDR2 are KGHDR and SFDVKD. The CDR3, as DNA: TGTGCCACCAGTGACCCCGACCTGGACAGAAGATACTACAATGAGCAGTTCTTC. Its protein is CATSDPDLDRRYYNEQFF.

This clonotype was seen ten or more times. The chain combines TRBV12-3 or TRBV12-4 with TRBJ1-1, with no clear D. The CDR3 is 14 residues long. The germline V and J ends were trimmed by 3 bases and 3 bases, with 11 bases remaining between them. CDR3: CASSFGEVDTEAFF. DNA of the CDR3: TGTGCCAGCAGTTTTGGTGAGGTTGACACTGAAGCTTTCTTT.

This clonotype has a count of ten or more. CDR3 sequence reads: CAISESTGAAGTEAFF. DNA for the CDR3: TGTGCCATCAGTGAGTCGACTGGGGCAGCAGGTACTGAAGCTTTCTTT. The chain has TRBV10-3 and TRBJ1-1; maybe TRBD1 (5 bases). Trimming stripped 0 bases from V and 5 bases from J, with 16 bases between. CDR3 length: 16 residues. Germline V CDR1 and CDR2: ENHRY, SYGVKD.

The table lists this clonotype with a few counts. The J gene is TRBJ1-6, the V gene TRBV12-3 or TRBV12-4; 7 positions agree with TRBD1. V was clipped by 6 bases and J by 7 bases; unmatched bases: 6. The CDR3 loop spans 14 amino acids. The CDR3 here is CASRGGTENSPLHF. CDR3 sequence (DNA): TGTGCCAGCAGGGGGGGGACAGAGAATTCACCCCTCCACTTT.

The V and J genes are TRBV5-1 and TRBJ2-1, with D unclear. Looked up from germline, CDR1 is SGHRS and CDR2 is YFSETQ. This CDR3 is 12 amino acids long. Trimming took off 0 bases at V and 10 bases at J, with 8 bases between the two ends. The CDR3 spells CASSLAFTEQFF. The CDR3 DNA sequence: TGCGCCAGCAGCTTGGCCTTTACAGAGCAGTTCTTC. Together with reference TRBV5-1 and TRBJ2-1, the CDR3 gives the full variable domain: KAGVTQTPRYLIKTRGQQVTLSCSPISGHRSVSWYQQTPGQGLQFLFEYFSETQRNKGNFPGRFSGRQFSNSRSEMNVSTLELGDSALYLCASSLAFTEQFFGPGTRLTVL.

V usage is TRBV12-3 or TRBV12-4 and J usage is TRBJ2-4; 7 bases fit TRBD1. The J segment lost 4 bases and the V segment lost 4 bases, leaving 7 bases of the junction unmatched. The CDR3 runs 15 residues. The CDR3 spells CASSYATGTKNIQYF. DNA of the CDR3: TGTGCCAGCAGTTATGCGACAGGGACGAAAAACATTCAGTACTTC.

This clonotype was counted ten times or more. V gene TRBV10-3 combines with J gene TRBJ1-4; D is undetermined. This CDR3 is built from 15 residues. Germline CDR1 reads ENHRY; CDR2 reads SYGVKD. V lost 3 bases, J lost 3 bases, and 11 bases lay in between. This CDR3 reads CAISDSQASNEKLFF. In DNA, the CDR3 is TGTGCCATCAGTGATTCGCAGGCATCTAATGAAAAACTGTTTTTT.

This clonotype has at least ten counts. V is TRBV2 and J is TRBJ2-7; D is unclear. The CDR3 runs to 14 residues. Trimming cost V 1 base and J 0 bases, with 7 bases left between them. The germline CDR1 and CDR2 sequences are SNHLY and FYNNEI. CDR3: CASSEEVSSYEQYV. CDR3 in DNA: TGTGCCAGCAGTGAAGAGGTCAGCTCCTACGAGCAGTACGTC.